Shown below are 25 T cell receptor beta chains from a single sample sequenced in a study of OX40 agonist ivuxolimab in advanced cancers. The protocol was immunoSEQ multiplex PCR, while the TCRdb copy is restricted to in-frame clones and leaves out a portion. Of tens of thousands of clones listed, about 86% are singletons. The sequences come from CD4+ or CD8+ T cells sorted from blood, collected in a trial of the OX40 agonist ivuxolimab. The receptors shown here come from an adult with an advanced solid tumor such as melanoma, head and neck, liver or kidney cancer.

V usage is TRBV11-2 and J usage is TRBJ2-3, with 9 bases fitting TRBD2. Germline lookup yields CDR1 SGHAT and CDR2 FQNNGV. V shed 3 bases, J shed 8 bases, and the junction held 12 bases outside the gene matches. The CDR3 runs 16 residues. The CDR3 loop is CASSFRGSGGMGTQYF. DNA for the CDR3: TGTGCCAGCAGCTTTCGGGGTAGCGGGGGTATGGGTACGCAGTATTTT.

On this clone: With only one base between it and a far larger clone, this is likely a read error. The genes are TRBV5-1 and TRBJ1-1; TRBD1 is a possible D gene (5 bases). The germline V and J ends were trimmed by 0 bases and 0 bases, with 12 bases remaining between them. CDR1 and CDR2 from the germline V gene are SGHRS and YFSETQ. This CDR3 contains 16 residues. CDR3 sequence reads: CASSLVGGTVNTEAFF. The CDR3 nucleotides are TGCGCCAGCAGCTTGGTTGGAGGGACGGTGAACACTGAAGCTTTCTTT.

The V and J genes are TRBV7-9 and TRBJ2-7; D is perhaps TRBD2 (5 bases). Trimming left V 5 bases short and J 7 bases short, with 12 bases between. Germline lookup yields CDR1 SEHNR and CDR2 FQNEAQ (reference sequence). This CDR3 has 12 residues. The CDR3 loop reads CASSREGREQYF. DNA for the CDR3: TGTGCCAGCAGCCGGGAAGGGAGAGAGCAGTACTTC.

The rearrangement joins TRBV4-1 to TRBJ2-1; D uncertain. V was shortened by 0 bases and J by 12 bases, with 12 bases between the two germline ends. The CDR3 has 13 residues. The V gene's germline CDR1 is MGHRA and CDR2 YSYEKL. The CDR3: CASSQDGRQRQFF. CDR3 sequence (DNA): TGCGCCAGCAGCCAAGATGGAAGGCAGAGGCAGTTCTTC.

The chain links TRBV6-4 to TRBJ1-1, with D possibly TRBD1 on 6 matching bases. The CDR3 spans 10 residues. Looked up from germline, CDR1 is MRHNA and CDR2 is SNTAGT. The V end lost 4 bases, the J end lost 11 bases, and 8 bases lay between the germline ends. This CDR3 reads CASSGGQAFF. DNA of the CDR3: TGTGCCAGCAGTGGGGGGCAGGCTTTCTTT.

The rearrangement joins TRBV2 to TRBJ2-7; the match to TRBD2 covers 10 bases. V shed 6 bases and J 6 bases; nucleotides not matched to a gene: 5. The germline V gene has CDR1 SNHLY and CDR2 FYNNEI. CDR3 length equals 13 residues. CDR3 coding DNA: TGTGCCAGCAGGGAGCGGGGGGGCCGCGAGCAGTACTTC. Translation: CASRERGGREQYF.

This clone showed up just a few times. One junction end does not reproduce the germline sequence, and a read error may be involved. The chain has TRBV25-1 and TRBJ1-6; unclear D gene. Germline values: CDR1 MGHDK, CDR2 SYGVNS. The CDR3 has 14 amino acids. In DNA form, the CDR3 reads TGTGCCAGCAGTATCCGCTCCAATAATTCACCCCTCCACTTT. This codes for CASSIRSNNSPLHF.

The V and J genes are TRBV30 and TRBJ1-1; TRBD1 might be the D (6 bases). CDR3 length: 14 amino acids. V was shortened by 3 bases and J by 0 bases, with 11 bases between the two germline ends. The germline gives CDR1 GTSNPN, CDR2 SVGIG (reference sequence). DNA of the CDR3: TGTGCCTGGAGAACAGGGAACCTGAACACTGAAGCTTTCTTT. Translating it yields CAWRTGNLNTEAFF. The variable domain in full, completed from reference TRBV30 and TRBJ1-1, reads SQTIHQWPATLVQPVGSPLSLECTVEGTSNPNLYWYRQAAGRGLQLLFYSVGIGQISSEVPQNLSASRPQDRQFILSSKKLLLSDSGFYLCAWRTGNLNTEAFFGQGTRLTVV.

This rearrangement joins TRBV2 to TRBJ2-5, with TRBD2 identical over 10 bases. Per the germline V gene, CDR1 is SNHLY and CDR2 is FYNNEI. This CDR3 is 15 amino acids long. J lost 1 base, V lost 6 bases, and 5 bases had no gene match. This CDR3 reads CASRWVAGGQETQYF. CDR3 DNA: TGTGCCAGCAGATGGGTAGCGGGGGGCCAAGAGACCCAGTACTTC. Drawing the rest from reference TRBV2 and TRBJ2-5, the complete variable domain is EPEVTQTPSHQVTQMGQEVILRCVPISNHLYFYWYRQILGQKVEFLVSFYNNEISEKSEIFDDQFSVERPDGSNFTLKIRSTKLEDSAMYFCASRWVAGGQETQYFGPGTRLLVL.

The chain has TRBV5-4 and TRBJ1-3; the match to TRBD1 covers 8 bases. The CDR3 covers 16 residues. From germline, CDR1 is SGHNT and CDR2 YYREEE (reference sequence). Trimming removed 3 bases from V and 0 bases from J; junction bases left unmatched: 5. The CDR3 reads CASSSGQGYSGNTIYF. DNA of the CDR3: TGTGCCAGCAGCTCCGGACAGGGCTACTCTGGAAACACCATATATTTT.

This clone has a single count. This chain uses TRBV27 with TRBJ1-3; D is perhaps TRBD1 (5 bases). The length of the CDR3 is 14 residues. V was clipped by 5 bases and J by 4 bases, with 12 bases between them. Germline CDR1 is MNHEY and CDR2 is SMNVEV (reference sequence). The CDR3 is CASSLQGPGNTIYF. The CDR3 DNA reads TGTGCCAGCAGTCTCCAGGGTCCCGGAAACACCATATATTTT.

This clone was detected only a few times. The chain has TRBV5-4 and TRBJ2-7; TRBD1 matches at 7 bases. Per the germline V gene, CDR1 is SGHNT and CDR2 is YYREEE (reference sequence). The CDR3 totals 14 residues. The ends lost 5 bases at V and 1 base at J; junction bases unmatched: 6. The CDR3 sequence: CASSSGTASYEQYF. The CDR3, as DNA: TGTGCCAGCAGTTCCGGGACAGCGTCCTACGAGCAGTACTTC.

The chain couples TRBV27 to TRBJ2-7; a possible D gene is TRBD2 (6 bases). CDR3 length equals 14 residues. The V and J ends lost 8 bases and 5 bases respectively, with 19 bases between them. Per germline, CDR1 MNHEY and CDR2 SMNVEV (reference sequence). The CDR3 is CASRSLPTSDEQYF. The DNA of the CDR3 is TGTGCCAGCCGCTCCCTTCCGACTAGTGACGAGCAGTACTTC.

This chain links TRBV19 with TRBJ1-3, with D hard to call. There are 15 residues in the CDR3. CDR1 and CDR2 from the germline V gene are LNHDA and SQIVND (reference sequence). V was pared by 3 bases and J by 2 bases, with 11 bases between. DNA of the CDR3: TGTGCCAGTAGTATTGATCCCGGGCCTGGAAACACCATATATTTT. It is translated as CASSIDPGPGNTIYF.

The J gene is TRBJ1-1, the V gene TRBV11-3, with a weak D call TRBD1 (6 bases). Trimming removed 5 bases at V and 1 base at J, with 8 bases between. Germline loops: CDR1 SGHNT, CDR2 YENEEA. This CDR3 is built from 13 residues. The CDR3 is CASSLGQNTEAFF. CDR3 nucleotide sequence: TGTGCCAGCAGCCTGGGACAGAACACTGAAGCTTTCTTT.

V usage is TRBV6-1 and J usage is TRBJ1-5; 8 bases align to TRBD1. The CDR3 runs to 17 residues. V shed 4 bases, J shed 0 bases, and the junction held 8 bases outside the gene matches. Germline V gives CDR1 MNHNS, CDR2 SASEGT. The CDR3 loop reads CASSVTNRGYSNQPQHF. CDR3 coding DNA: TGTGCCAGCAGTGTAACTAACAGGGGGTATAGCAATCAGCCCCAGCATTTT.

The chain uses TRBV5-4 and TRBJ1-6, with unresolved D. Trimming shortened V by 1 base and J by 7 bases, and 9 bases separated the two germline ends. This CDR3 contains 14 residues. Per the germline V gene, CDR1 is SGHNT and CDR2 is YYREEE (reference sequence). The CDR3 loop reads CASSLMAANSPLHF. In DNA form, the CDR3 reads TGTGCCAGCAGCTTGATGGCAGCAAATTCACCCCTCCACTTT.

V is TRBV6-9 and J is TRBJ2-7, with D unresolved. Trimming stripped 6 bases from V and 2 bases from J, with 5 bases between. Germline V gene lookup returns CDR1 MNHGY and CDR2 SVAAGI. The CDR3 spans 11 residues. The CDR3 sequence: CASRYTYEQYF. CDR3 bases: TGTGCCAGCAGGTATACCTACGAGCAGTACTTC.

This clone appeared many times. The chain couples TRBV4-2 to TRBJ2-2, with TRBD2 matching over 9 bases. V was clipped by 4 bases and J by 5 bases; unmatched bases: 14. This CDR3 spans 18 amino acids. Germline assignment: CDR1 LGHNA and CDR2 YNFKEQ. This CDR3 reads CASSPRSGRGGSTGELFF. The CDR3 DNA reads as TGTGCCAGCAGCCCAAGATCTGGGCGGGGGGGCTCGACCGGGGAGCTGTTTTTT.

V gene TRBV10-3 combines with J gene TRBJ1-4; possibly TRBD1 for D (5 bases). The CDR3 spans 14 residues. The V end lost 6 bases, the J end lost 1 base, and 9 bases lay between the germline ends. The V gene's germline CDR1 is ENHRY and CDR2 SYGVKD. CDR3 residues: CAIRAGGTNEKLFF. The CDR3 nucleotides are TGTGCCATCAGGGCGGGGGGAACTAATGAAAAACTGTTTTTT.

The chain is built from TRBV10-3 and TRBJ2-5; no clear D. The CDR3 has 14 amino acids. Germline lookup yields CDR1 ENHRY and CDR2 SYGVKD. V shed 10 bases and J shed 5 bases, with 20 bases lying between them. The CDR3 sequence: CATFRPGGLETQYF. CDR3 nucleotides: TGTGCCACTTTTCGGCCTGGCGGTTTGGAGACCCAGTACTTC.

The chain couples TRBV19 to TRBJ2-5, with 10 bases matching TRBD1. The trim removed 6 bases at V and 2 bases at J, leaving 12 bases unmatched. The CDR3 totals 17 residues. The germline V gene has CDR1 LNHDA and CDR2 SQIVND (reference sequence). The CDR3 sequence: CASSGTGAPKTQETQYF. As DNA, the CDR3 is TGTGCCAGTAGCGGGACAGGGGCCCCCAAAACACAAGAGACCCAGTACTTC.

The V call is TRBV5-1, the J call TRBJ2-7, with D perhaps assigned TRBD1 or TRBD2 (7 bases each). V was clipped by 2 bases and J by 2 bases, with 14 bases between them. Germline V CDR1 and CDR2: SGHRS, YFSETQ. The CDR3 is 15 residues long. The CDR3 loop reads CASSFSGGETYEQYF. The CDR3 DNA reads as TGCGCCAGCAGCTTCTCAGGGGGGGAAACCTACGAGCAGTACTTC.

This chain links TRBV2 with TRBJ2-1, with D possibly TRBD2 on 5 matching bases. The CDR3 covers 13 residues. The V end lost 11 bases, the J end lost 3 bases, and 14 bases lay between the germline ends. Germline CDR1 is SNHLY and CDR2 is FYNNEI. The CDR3 loop reads CAAAEQRYNEQFF. The CDR3 nucleotides read TGTGCCGCAGCGGAGCAGCGCTACAATGAGCAGTTCTTC.

CDR3 nucleotide sequence: TGTGCCAGCAGCTTCGGGAGGACGAACACTGAAGCTTTCTTT. Translating it yields CASSFGRTNTEAFF. V usage is TRBV5-5 and J usage is TRBJ1-1, with unresolved D. The germline V gene has CDR1 SGHKS and CDR2 YYEKEE (reference sequence). With 2 bases removed from V and 1 base from J, the gap between germline ends came to 9 bases. CDR3 length: 14 amino acids. Filled out from reference TRBV5-5 and TRBJ1-1, the complete variable domain reads DAGVTQSPTHLIKTRGQQVTLRCSPISGHKSVSWYQQVLGQGPQFIFQYYEKEERGRGNFPDRFSARQFPNYSSELNVNALLLGDSALYLCASSFGRTNTEAFFGQGTRLTVV.